Listed below are T cell receptor beta chains from one sample, sequenced in a study of T cells in Graves' hyperthyroidism and ophthalmopathy. MiXCR, applied by TCRdb to the multiplex PCR reads, yields one record per CDR3 protein. The sample includes under 800,000 distinct CDR3 sequences, 14% of them seen just once. The sequencing input was blood. These receptors came from a woman aged 18-29 years with Graves' hyperthyroidism. The CDR3 runs from the conserved cysteine through the conserved F or W. The D gene is left open where the match is weak. Expanded clones are given a class, and other clones once, few, many or no size at all.

>18|TRBD2|TRBJ2-1|TRBV20-1|many
CSARDASGRANSYNEQFF
TGCAGTGCTAGAGATGCTAGCGGGAGAGCTAACTCCTACAATGAGCAGTTCTTC
>13|.|TRBJ1-1|TRBV20-1|many
CSARDTGTTEAFF
TGCAGTGCTAGAGACACAGGGACGACTGAAGCTTTCTTT
>14|TRBD1|TRBJ2-7|TRBV12-3/TRBV12-4|.
CASSSQGKAYEQYF
TGTGCCAGCAGTTCACAGGGGAAGGCTTACGAGCAGTACTTC
>11|.|TRBJ2-7|TRBV29-1|few
CSVVVYYEQYF
TGCAGCGTTGTGGTCTACTACGAGCAGTACTTC
>15|.|TRBJ2-3|TRBV20-1|many
CSARRYRDPRDTQYF
TGCAGTGCTAGAAGGTACAGGGACCCCAGAGATACGCAGTATTTT
>14|.|TRBJ2-7|TRBV6-1|few
CASSEISDSYEQYF
TGTGCCAGCAGTGAAATATCGGACAGCTACGAGCAGTACTTC
>16|TRBD1|TRBJ2-2|TRBV28|few
CASSHPTGGYTGELFF
TGTGCCAGCAGCCACCCCACAGGGGGGTACACCGGGGAGCTGTTTTTT
>19|TRBD2|TRBJ2-3|TRBV28|.
CASSLSLAGGRSSTDTQYF
TGTGCCAGCAGTTTATCACTAGCGGGAGGACGGTCGAGCACAGATACGCAGTATTTT
>17|.|TRBJ2-3|TRBV6-2/TRBV6-3|many
CASSYTLEERGTDTQYF
TGTGCCAGCAGTTACACCCTGGAGGAGCGGGGCACAGATACGCAGTATTTT
>14|TRBD1|TRBJ1-2|TRBV20-1|few
CSAPPTGIYYGYTF
TGCAGTGCCCCTCCGACAGGGATCTACTATGGCTACACCTTC
>15|.|TRBJ1-1|TRBV12-3/TRBV12-4|.
CASPPSESMNTEAFF
TGTGCCAGCCCCCCCAGTGAGAGTATGAACACTGAAGCTTTCTTT
>14|.|TRBJ2-7|TRBV20-1|.
CSAPAAGLASEQYF
TGCAGTGCCCCGGCCGCGGGACTTGCATCCGAGCAGTACTTC
>16|.|TRBJ2-5|TRBV13|.
CASSPRSRTAVETQYF
TGTGCCAGCAGCCCCCGATCCAGGACAGCCGTAGAGACCCAGTACTTC
>17|TRBD2|TRBJ2-1|TRBV7-8|.
CASSQGLALDSYNEQFF
TGCGCCAGCAGCCAAGGACTAGCGCTTGATTCCTACAATGAGCAGTTCTTC
>13|.|TRBJ2-1|TRBV18|.
CASSPSSGDEQFF
TGTGCCAGCTCACCATCCTCCGGGGATGAGCAGTTCTTC
>12|.|TRBJ2-1|TRBV24-1|.
CATSGPDNEQFF
TGTGCCACCAGTGGGCCAGACAATGAGCAATTCTTC
>15|.|TRBJ2-7|TRBV30|.
CAWRNAGSRRYEQYF
TGTGCCTGGAGGAACGCGGGCTCCCGGCGATACGAGCAGTACTTC
>14|.|TRBJ2-5|TRBV2|many
CASSEDGTGMTQYF
TGTGCCAGCAGTGAAGATGGGACGGGGATGACCCAGTACTTC
>17|.|TRBJ2-1|TRBV3-1|few
CASSQDWFRSSYNEQFF
TGTGCCAGCAGCCAAGATTGGTTCCGGAGCTCCTACAATGAGCAGTTCTTC
>12|.|TRBJ1-6|TRBV11-3|many
CASSFGSSPLHF
TGTGCCAGCAGCTTCGGGAGTTCACCCCTCCACTTT
>13|.|TRBJ2-7|TRBV20-1|few
CSARSARAYEQYF
TGCAGTGCTAGAAGCGCCCGAGCCTACGAGCAGTACTTC
>15|.|TRBJ2-7|TRBV19|.
CASSIAGTERGEQYF
TGTGCCAGTAGTATAGCCGGGACGGAAAGAGGAGAGCAGTACTTC
>15|TRBD2|TRBJ2-2|TRBV15|.
CATSRLAGGTGELFF
TGTGCCACCAGCAGACTAGCGGGAGGCACCGGGGAGCTGTTTTTT
>14|.|TRBJ1-4|TRBV5-1|.
CASSATGINEKLFF
TGCGCCAGCAGCGCTACAGGGATCAATGAAAAACTGTTTTTT
>15|.|TRBJ2-1|TRBV7-9|.
CASSLGVGLYNEQFF
TGTGCCAGCAGCTTAGGTGTAGGACTATACAATGAGCAGTTCTTC
>14|TRBD2|TRBJ2-5|TRBV28|.
CASSGLAVQETQYF
TGTGCCAGCAGTGGACTAGCGGTTCAAGAGACCCAGTACTTC
>16|TRBD1|TRBJ1-4|TRBV4-1|many
CASSQSPGTGDEKLFF
TGCGCCAGCAGCCAATCCCCCGGGACAGGGGATGAAAAACTGTTTTTT
>15|TRBD2|TRBJ2-7|TRBV9|.
CASSAGTSVTYEQYF
TGTGCCAGCAGCGCCGGGACTAGCGTGACCTACGAGCAGTACTTC
>11|.|TRBJ1-1|TRBV30|many
CAWWLNTEAFF
TGTGCCTGGTGGCTGAACACTGAAGCTTTCTTT
>15|TRBD2|TRBJ2-7|TRBV29-1|.
CSVATPRTSIYEQYF
TGCAGCGTAGCAACTCCCAGGACTAGCATCTACGAGCAGTACTTC
>14|.|TRBJ1-2|TRBV2|many
CASRDSYFNYGYTF
TGTGCCAGCAGGGACAGTTACTTTAACTATGGCTACACCTTC
>14|.|TRBJ1-2|TRBV12-3/TRBV12-4|many
CASSPVPKVYGYTF
TGTGCCAGCAGTCCTGTTCCAAAGGTCTATGGCTACACCTTC
>14|.|TRBJ2-7|TRBV7-8|many
CASSLRDTSREQYF
TGTGCCAGCAGCTTAAGGGACACCTCTCGTGAGCAGTACTTC